This TCR beta chain was identified during a study of identical twins. Notes on the study in general: Out-of-frame TCR alpha sharing observed in monozygotic twins exceeded model estimates. For out-of-frame alpha sequences shared by twins, low generation probability was in excess.

Trimming removed 0 bases from V and 8 bases from J, with 19 bases in between. In germline, CDR1 is DFQATT, CDR2 SNEGSKA (reference sequence). CDR3 length equals 15 residues. A universal primer site arose from template switching, and cDNA bore unique molecular identifiers. MiXCR, run by TCRdb on the 5' RACE reads, gives a single entry per CDR3 protein. The table includes 310,000 or so distinct CDR3 sequences, more than 8% detected once. In its sample, this clonotype was seen many times. Antigen: not known. The same data also went into a second study, on yellow fever vaccine responses in identical twins.

Material for sequencing was CD8+ T cells sorted from blood. The V gene is TRBV20-1, the J gene TRBJ1-1; D perhaps matches TRBD1 (5 bases). The TCR originated in a woman between 18 and 29 years old in good health. Here the CDR3 DNA reads TGCAGTGCTAGAGATTTTAAAGGACAAGCTAACGAAGCTTTCTTT. This sequence encodes CSARDFKGQANEAFF.